The rows below give T cell receptor beta chains drawn from one sample of a study of T cell responses to AZD1222 COVID-19 vaccine. TCRdb keeps only in-frame clones here, not all; method: immunoSEQ multiplex PCR. Of 150,000 to 200,000 clones in the sample, roughly 88% were seen once. Sequences were derived from peripheral blood, sampled 28 days after the second AZD1222 dose. The source of these receptors is an adult who received the AZD1222 COVID-19 vaccine. Each CDR3 is given with its conserved first and last residue. The order of the fields is clone size, D gene, V gene, J gene, CDR3 protein, CDR3 DNA. A D gene is named only where the DNA matches it firmly. Rows may omit the clone size; those that give it use once, few, many or a size class.

size: once; D: -; V: TRBV11-1; J: TRBJ2-2; CDR3: CASSLVGSGDTGELFF; DNA: TGTGCCAGCAGCTTAGTTGGTAGCGGAGACACCGGGGAGCTGTTTTTT
size: -; D: -; V: TRBV10-1; J: TRBJ2-3; CDR3: CASSESMGLPSTDTQYF; DNA: TGCGCCAGCAGTGAGTCGATGGGGCTACCTAGCACAGATACGCAGTATTTT
size: -; D: TRBD2; V: TRBV5-1; J: TRBJ2-7; CDR3: CASSISGEGEQYF; DNA: TGCGCCAGCAGTATCAGCGGGGAGGGGGAGCAGTACTTC
size: -; D: TRBD1; V: TRBV7-9; J: TRBJ1-2; CDR3: CASSSTGGYGYTF; DNA: TGTGCCAGCAGCTCGACAGGGGGCTATGGCTACACCTTC
size: -; D: -; V: TRBV10-2; J: TRBJ1-5; CDR3: CASSEQDRGSQHF; DNA: TGCGCCAGCAGTGAGCAAGACCGAGGTTCCCAGCATTTT
size: few; D: -; V: TRBV19; J: TRBJ1-5; CDR3: CASSPGPWWGDQGPQHF; DNA: TGTGCCAGTAGTCCCGGGCCCTGGTGGGGAGACCAAGGGCCCCAGCATTTT
size: -; D: -; V: TRBV23-1; J: TRBJ2-5; CDR3: CASSLFETQYF; DNA: TGCGCCAGCAGTCTTTTTGAGACCCAGTACTTC
size: -; D: -; V: TRBV5-5; J: TRBJ1-1; CDR3: CASSLDWANTEAFF; DNA: TGTGCCAGCAGCTTGGACTGGGCGAACACTGAAGCTTTCTTT
size: few; D: -; V: TRBV28; J: TRBJ2-2; CDR3: CASTRGGAGELFF; DNA: TGTGCCAGCACCAGAGGAGGGGCCGGGGAGCTGTTTTTT
size: -; D: -; V: TRBV6-6; J: TRBJ2-7; CDR3: CASGTQAYEQYF; DNA: TGTGCCAGCGGAACACAGGCCTACGAGCAGTACTTC
size: -; D: TRBD1; V: TRBV5-1; J: TRBJ2-1; CDR3: CASSLGDRGTDNEQFF; DNA: TGCGCCAGCAGCTTGGGCGACAGGGGCACGGACAATGAGCAGTTCTTC
size: -; D: -; V: TRBV20-1; J: TRBJ1-5; CDR3: CSATGSQPQHF; DNA: TGCAGTGCTACGGGGAGTCAGCCCCAGCATTTT
size: once; D: -; V: TRBV4-2; J: TRBJ2-1; CDR3: CASSQDLEGPGNEQFF; DNA: TGTGCCAGCAGCCAAGACTTGGAGGGGCCGGGCAATGAGCAGTTCTTC
size: -; D: -; V: TRBV4-3; J: TRBJ1-1; CDR3: CASSQARNTEAFF; DNA: TGCGCCAGCAGCCAAGCCAGGAACACTGAAGCTTTCTTT
size: -; D: TRBD1; V: TRBV28; J: TRBJ1-2; CDR3: CASSFPPDRVTDYGYTF; DNA: TGTGCCAGCAGTTTCCCGCCGGACAGGGTAACTGACTATGGCTACACCTTC
size: -; D: TRBD2; V: TRBV29-1; J: TRBJ2-7; CDR3: CSVGLAGGRAYEQYF; DNA: TGCAGCGTTGGTCTAGCGGGAGGCCGAGCCTACGAGCAGTACTTC
size: -; D: -; V: TRBV4-1; J: TRBJ1-5; CDR3: CASSQGVAGMYHQPQHF; DNA: TGCGCCAGCAGCCAAGGGGTTGCCGGAATGTATCATCAGCCCCAGCATTTT
size: -; D: TRBD1; V: TRBV19; J: TRBJ1-2; CDR3: CASSLNNRGRDYGYTF; DNA: TGTGCCAGTAGTCTAAACAACAGGGGGCGCGACTATGGCTACACCTTC
size: -; D: TRBD2; V: TRBV27; J: TRBJ2-4; CDR3: CASSRYVSGRPGRVKNIQYF; DNA: TGTGCCAGCAGCCGGTACGTTAGCGGGAGGCCTGGTCGGGTCAAAAACATTCAGTACTTC
size: few; D: TRBD1; V: TRBV18; J: TRBJ2-7; CDR3: CASSPTGTDSYEQYF; DNA: TGTGCCAGCTCACCGACCGGGACAGATTCCTACGAGCAGTACTTC
size: -; D: TRBD2; V: TRBV24-1; J: TRBJ2-1; CDR3: CATSDRLAGENNEQFF; DNA: TGTGCCACCAGTGACCGTCTAGCGGGAGAAAACAATGAGCAGTTCTTC
size: -; D: -; V: TRBV2; J: TRBJ2-5; CDR3: CASIQAGFGQETQYF; DNA: TGTGCCAGCATCCAAGCAGGGTTCGGCCAAGAGACCCAGTACTTC
size: -; D: -; V: TRBV19; J: TRBJ2-3; CDR3: CASSIGLADTQYF; DNA: TGTGCCAGTAGTATAGGGTTGGCAGATACGCAGTATTTT
size: -; D: -; V: TRBV6-5; J: TRBJ1-1; CDR3: CASTAGENTEAFF; DNA: TGTGCCAGCACAGCGGGGGAGAACACTGAAGCTTTCTTT
size: -; D: -; V: TRBV2; J: TRBJ2-3; CDR3: CASSEGTDTQYF; DNA: TGTGCCAGCAGTGAGGGAACAGATACGCAGTATTTT
size: -; D: TRBD2; V: TRBV11-2; J: TRBJ2-7; CDR3: CASSLDGTSAFSYEQYF; DNA: TGTGCCAGCAGCTTAGATGGGACTAGCGCGTTCTCCTACGAGCAGTACTTC
size: -; D: TRBD1; V: TRBV10-3; J: TRBJ1-5; CDR3: CAISRTGDNQPQHF; DNA: TGTGCCATCAGTCGGACAGGGGACAATCAGCCCCAGCATTTT
size: once; D: TRBD2; V: TRBV5-6; J: TRBJ2-2; CDR3: CASRIRTSGNTGELFF; DNA: TGTGCCAGCAGGATAAGGACTAGCGGGAACACCGGGGAGCTGTTTTTT
size: -; D: -; V: TRBV7-9; J: TRBJ2-5; CDR3: CASSPDRETQYF; DNA: TGTGCCAGCAGCCCCGACCGGGAGACCCAGTACTTC
size: -; D: TRBD2; V: TRBV5-1; J: TRBJ2-1; CDR3: CASSAGLAGGHNEQFF; DNA: TGCGCCAGCAGCGCCGGACTAGCGGGAGGGCACAATGAGCAGTTCTTC
size: -; D: TRBD1; V: TRBV24-1; J: TRBJ2-1; CDR3: CATCVPGQGNEQFF; DNA: TGTGCCACCTGTGTTCCGGGACAGGGCAATGAGCAGTTCTTC
size: -; D: TRBD2; V: TRBV10-2; J: TRBJ2-2; CDR3: CARRLGGGLYTGELFF; DNA: TGCGCCCGCAGGCTCGGGGGGGGCCTCTACACCGGGGAGCTGTTTTTT
size: -; D: TRBD2; V: TRBV10-2; J: TRBJ2-7; CDR3: CASSPTLAGGPGEQYF; DNA: TGCGCCAGCAGTCCCACCCTAGCGGGAGGGCCGGGGGAGCAGTACTTC
size: once; D: -; V: TRBV19; J: TRBJ1-5; CDR3: CASSEQGPNQPQHF; DNA: TGTGCCAGTAGTGAACAGGGCCCCAATCAGCCCCAGCATTTT
size: -; D: -; V: TRBV12-5; J: TRBJ2-1; CDR3: CASGLLNEQFF; DNA: TGTGCTAGTGGTTTGCTGAATGAGCAGTTCTTC
size: -; D: TRBD1; V: TRBV28; J: TRBJ2-2; CDR3: CASRGTGRTGELFF; DNA: TGTGCCAGCAGGGGGACAGGACGGACCGGGGAGCTGTTTTTT
size: -; D: TRBD1; V: TRBV28; J: TRBJ1-2; CDR3: CASSFAQGGFYGYTF; DNA: TGTGCCAGCAGTTTCGCTCAGGGGGGTTTCTATGGCTACACCTTC
size: -; D: -; V: TRBV5-4; J: TRBJ2-3; CDR3: CASSPDYSKQFTQYF; DNA: TGTGCCAGCAGCCCGGACTACTCGAAACAGTTTACGCAGTATTTT
size: -; D: -; V: TRBV19; J: TRBJ2-7; CDR3: CASSIGQGGYEQYF; DNA: TGTGCCAGTAGTATAGGACAGGGAGGCTACGAGCAGTACTTC
size: few; D: -; V: TRBV7-2; J: TRBJ1-6; CDR3: CASSYGQLSSYNSPLHF; DNA: TGTGCCAGCAGCTACGGACAATTGAGCTCCTATAATTCACCCCTCCACTTT
size: -; D: -; V: TRBV18; J: TRBJ1-3; CDR3: CASSESEANSGNTIYF; DNA: TGTGCCAGCTCTGAATCGGAAGCAAACTCTGGAAACACCATATATTTT
size: -; D: -; V: TRBV20-1; J: TRBJ2-7; CDR3: CSAGKGRGQYF; DNA: TGCAGTGCCGGAAAGGGTAGGGGGCAGTACTTC
size: -; D: TRBD1; V: TRBV4-2; J: TRBJ1-4; CDR3: CASSQDDRDGEKLFF; DNA: TGTGCCAGCAGCCAAGACGACAGGGACGGTGAAAAACTGTTTTTT
size: -; D: -; V: TRBV7-2; J: TRBJ2-1; CDR3: CASSLAGVRNEQFF; DNA: TGTGCCAGCAGCTTAGCGGGGGTTCGGAATGAGCAGTTCTTC
size: -; D: -; V: TRBV9; J: TRBJ2-2; CDR3: CASSVAPVVASRLSGELFF; DNA: TGTGCCAGCAGCGTAGCTCCGGTAGTCGCTAGCCGATTGTCCGGGGAGCTGTTTTTT
size: once; D: TRBD1; V: TRBV27; J: TRBJ2-7; CDR3: CASSPSGTGGPEQYF; DNA: TGTGCCAGCAGTCCCTCCGGGACAGGGGGACCCGAGCAGTACTTC
size: -; D: -; V: TRBV6-5; J: TRBJ2-4; CDR3: CATDHTQAKNIQYF; DNA: TGTGCCACCGATCATACACAAGCCAAAAACATTCAGTACTTC
size: -; D: -; V: TRBV5-4; J: TRBJ1-2; CDR3: CASSFGGSVVGYTF; DNA: TGTGCCAGCAGCTTCGGGGGCTCAGTTGTAGGCTACACCTTC
size: -; D: -; V: TRBV3-1/TRBV3-2; J: TRBJ2-7; CDR3: CASSPSFFEQYF; DNA: TGTGCCAGCAGCCCCTCTTTCTTCGAGCAGTACTTC
size: once; D: -; V: TRBV5-6; J: TRBJ1-2; CDR3: CASSSSRSGGYTF; DNA: TGTGCCAGCAGCTCATCGCGGTCAGGAGGCTACACCTTC
size: -; D: -; V: TRBV6-1; J: TRBJ1-5; CDR3: CASSDVGTRAYSNQPQHF; DNA: TGTGCCAGCAGTGACGTCGGGACGAGGGCGTATAGCAATCAGCCCCAGCATTTT
size: -; D: -; V: TRBV28; J: TRBJ2-3; CDR3: CASSSTDTQYF; DNA: TGTGCCAGCAGTTCCACAGATACGCAGTATTTT
size: -; D: -; V: TRBV4-1; J: TRBJ1-5; CDR3: CASSQGNSNQPQHF; DNA: TGCGCCAGCAGCCAAGGCAATAGCAATCAGCCCCAGCATTTT
size: -; D: -; V: TRBV7-8; J: TRBJ1-3; CDR3: CASTPFIHTGNTIYF; DNA: TGTGCCAGCACCCCTTTTATCCACACTGGAAACACCATATATTTT